Presented here are 14 T cell receptor beta chains from one specimen sequenced in a study of cytomegalovirus exposure and HLA in healthy donors. The primer mix had 60 Vbeta and 13 Jbeta primers. Clones were sequenced by immunoSEQ multiplex PCR, and TCRdb holds only the in-frame ones, with some missing. The listing contains approximately 110,000 clones. Material for sequencing was PBMCs. The receptors were gathered from a man aged 18 to 29 in good health and CMV-seronegative.

The chain links TRBV30 to TRBJ1-2; D is perhaps TRBD1 (5 bases). CDR3 length equals 16 residues. Germline V lookup: CDR1 GTSNPN, CDR2 SVGIG (reference sequence). The ends were cut back, 3 bases at V and 5 bases at J, with 22 bases in the middle. The DNA for the CDR3 is TGTGCCTGGAGGGGGGGACGGGCTGCCTTTCCTTATGGCTACACCTTC. Amino acids: CAWRGGRAAFPYGYTF.

V and J are TRBV2 and TRBJ1-6; possible D gene TRBD1, 6 bases. With 3 bases removed from V and 5 bases from J, the gap between germline ends came to 14 bases. Germline V gene data show CDR1 as SNHLY and CDR2 as FYNNEI. This CDR3 is 16 amino acids long. For the CDR3, the DNA is TGTGCCAGCAGTGACCCCAGGACAGAGGATAATTCACCCCTCCACTTT. Protein product: CASSDPRTEDNSPLHF.

CDR3 sequence: CASSQALGTGALNTEAFF. The CDR3 nucleotides are TGCGCCAGCAGCCAAGCTCTCGGGACAGGGGCCTTGAACACTGAAGCTTTCTTT. V and J are TRBV4-1 and TRBJ1-1; 10 bases are a match to TRBD1. Losses at the gene ends were 1 base for V and 0 bases for J; bases not matched to a gene: 8. This CDR3 contains 18 residues. Germline CDR1 and CDR2: MGHRA and YSYEKL.

The V gene is TRBV10-2, the J gene TRBJ2-7; 12 bases map to TRBD1. The germline gives CDR1 WSHSY, CDR2 SAAADI. This CDR3 spans 13 amino acids. V shed 5 bases and J 6 bases; nucleotides not matched to a gene: 2. CDR3 loop: CASSPGQGAEQYF. The CDR3 DNA reads as TGCGCCAGCAGTCCGGGACAGGGGGCCGAGCAGTACTTC.

V gene TRBV6-5 combines with J gene TRBJ2-7; D uncertain. CDR1 MNHEY and CDR2 SVGAGI come from the germline V gene. The germline V and J ends were trimmed by 0 bases and 2 bases, with 8 bases remaining between them. The CDR3 is 14 amino acids. The CDR3 loop reads CASSYSSGTYEQYF. The CDR3 nucleotides are TGTGCCAGCAGTTACTCGAGTGGTACCTACGAGCAGTACTTC.

The genes are TRBV19 and TRBJ1-4; tentative D call: TRBD1 (6 bases). V was pared by 6 bases and J by 11 bases, with 10 bases between. This CDR3 spans 11 amino acids. CDR1 is LNHDA and CDR2 is SQIVND in the germline V gene (reference sequence). The CDR3 DNA reads as TGTGCCAGTAGCCCAGACAGGAAACTGTTTTTT. This encodes CASSPDRKLFF. The full variable domain, in which reference TRBV19 and TRBJ1-4 provide the parts outside the CDR3, is DGGITQSPKYLFRKEGQNVTLSCEQNLNHDAMYWYRQDPGQGLRLIYYSQIVNDFQKGDIAEGYSVSREKKESFPLTVTSAQKNPTAFYLCASSPDRKLFFGSGTQLSVL.

The chain couples TRBV27 to TRBJ1-3; D is possibly TRBD1 (6 bases). The V end was cut by 1 base, the J end by 2 bases, with 15 bases between. The germline gives CDR1 MNHEY, CDR2 SMNVEV (reference sequence). The CDR3 has 17 residues. The CDR3 reads CASSLFRGGGTGNTIYF. The CDR3 DNA follows: TGTGCCAGCAGTTTATTCCGGGGGGGCGGAACTGGAAACACCATATATTTT.

The chain recombines TRBV7-9 with TRBJ2-7, with 13 nucleotides matching TRBD2. Germline V gene lookup returns CDR1 SEHNR and CDR2 FQNEAQ (reference sequence). CDR3 length: 18 residues. The V gene end was trimmed by 5 bases and the J gene end by 2 bases; junction bases not matched to a gene: 12. In DNA form, the CDR3 reads TGTGCCAGCAGCGTAACCGGGACTAGCGGGGTAAGGACCTACGAGCAGTACTTC. It encodes CASSVTGTSGVRTYEQYF.

The J gene is TRBJ1-6, the V gene TRBV5-6; 10 bases agree with TRBD1. The trim removed 3 bases at V and 8 bases at J, leaving 5 bases unmatched. The CDR3 sequence is 15 residues long. Germline V lookup: CDR1 SGHDT, CDR2 YYEEEE. The CDR3 loop reads CASSSPGQGHSPLHF. For the CDR3, the DNA is TGTGCCAGCAGCTCCCCGGGACAGGGGCATTCACCCCTCCACTTT.

Note on this clone: A read error may account for a junction end that differs from germline. This chain uses TRBV6-6 with TRBJ1-5, with D perhaps TRBD1 (6 bases). Germline V CDR1 and CDR2: MNHNY, SVGAGI (reference sequence). This CDR3 is 14 amino acids long. The CDR3 sequence is CAGSWAGGNQPQHF. The CDR3 DNA reads TGTGCCGGCAGTTGGGCAGGGGGCAATCAGCCCCAGCATTTT.

The V call is TRBV5-1, the J call TRBJ2-5; no reliable D call. Matching the DNA end better, TRBJ2-7 makes the J call doubtful. The CDR3 is made up of 13 amino acids. The germline V gene has CDR1 SGHRS and CDR2 YFSETQ. This CDR3 reads CASSLAFGYEQYF. The CDR3 DNA reads TGCGCCAGCAGCTTGGCCTTCGGGTACGAGCAGTACTTC.

This chain joins TRBV27 and TRBJ1-2; 7 nucleotides align to TRBD1. The CDR3 loop spans 15 amino acids. Germline CDR1 and CDR2: MNHEY and SMNVEV (reference sequence). Trimming removed 5 bases from V and 4 bases from J; junction bases left unmatched: 10. The CDR3 nucleotides are TGTGCCAGCAGTGTAAGCACCGGGACAGCCTATGGCTACACCTTC. Its protein product is CASSVSTGTAYGYTF.

The chain uses TRBV27 and TRBJ1-1; 8 bases are shared with TRBD1. Germline V gene data show CDR1 as MNHEY and CDR2 as SMNVEV (reference sequence). CDR3 length equals 15 residues. After removal of 4 bases from V and 1 base from J, the junction contained 5 bases not matched to a gene. CDR3 bases: TGTGCCAGCAGTTCGACAGGGGCGTCGAACACTGAAGCTTTCTTT. This codes for CASSSTGASNTEAFF.

V gene TRBV1 combines with J gene TRBJ2-3; whether TRBD1, the table's D call, matches the DNA was not checked. TRBV1 is a listed pseudogene. The length of the CDR3 is 16 residues. The CDR3 here is CTSSHEKRGLTDTQYF. In DNA form, the CDR3 reads TGCACCAGCAGCCACGAAAAAAGGGGGCTCACAGATACGCAGTATTTT.